Listed below are T cell receptor beta chains from one sample, sequenced in a study of control samples from healthy donors and cancer patients. TCRdb keeps only in-frame clones here, not all; method: immunoSEQ multiplex PCR. The sample has about 40,000 clones, about 93% seen once. The sample comprised blood. All receptors come from a woman aged 45 to 65 in good health. Each CDR3 is given with its conserved first and last residue. D genes are given only for firm matches. For some rows the clone size is stated as once, few or many, or as a class when expanded; others skip it.

>TRBJ2-1|-|TRBD2|TRBV4-3
TGCGCCAGCAGCAGAGCGGGATTTGAGAGGGAGCAGTTCTTC
CASSRAGFEREQFF
>TRBJ1-1|-|-|TRBV5-6
TGTGCCAGCAGCCCCCTCCCGGCGGGGGCAATGAACACTGAAGCTTTCTTT
CASSPLPAGAMNTEAFF
>TRBJ1-4|-|-|TRBV5-6
TGTGCCAGCAGCTTGGACTCGACATGGCCGGATGGTGAAAAACTGTTTTTT
CASSLDSTWPDGEKLFF
>TRBJ2-4|-|-|TRBV7-7
TGTGCCAGCAGCTTTCGGCAGGGTGACATTCAGTACTTC
CASSFRQGDIQYF
>TRBJ1-5|-|-|TRBV5-4
TGTGCCAGCAGCTTCGGGGGCGTAGCCAATCAGCCCCAGCATTTT
CASSFGGVANQPQHF
>TRBJ2-1|-|-|TRBV19
TGTGCCAGTAGGATGACCCTTTCCGGTGAGCAGTTCTTC
CASRMTLSGEQFF
>TRBJ1-2|-|TRBD1|TRBV15
TGTGCCACCAGCAGAGATGGGACAGGGACTAACTATGGCTACACCTTC
CATSRDGTGTNYGYTF
>TRBJ2-3|-|-|TRBV27
TGTGCCAGCAGTTCCGGGGATACGCAGTATTTT
CASSSGDTQYF
>TRBJ1-2|-|-|TRBV18
TGTGCCAGCTCACCACTGTCGACTAACTATGGCTACACCTTC
CASSPLSTNYGYTF
>TRBJ2-7|-|TRBD1|TRBV7-9
TGTGCCAGCAGCAAACCGGGACAGGGGCAGTACGAGCAGTACTTC
CASSKPGQGQYEQYF
>TRBJ2-1|-|-|TRBV5-4
TGTGCCAGCAGTGGGGCGAGGGTAGGGGTAAATGAGCAGTTCTTC
CASSGARVGVNEQFF
>TRBJ2-7|-|-|TRBV19
TGTGCCAGTAGCCAAAGGACGGCATACGAGCAGTACTTC
CASSQRTAYEQYF
>TRBJ1-5|-|-|TRBV3-1/TRBV3-2
TGTGCCAGCAGCCACCATCGGGGGGATAGCAATCAGCCCCAGCATTTT
CASSHHRGDSNQPQHF
>TRBJ1-2|-|-|TRBV9
TGTGCCAGCAGCGTAGGGTGGCGGGTACGAGCACATGGCTACACCTTC
CASSVGWRVRAHGYTF
>TRBJ2-3|-|TRBD1|TRBV7-3
TGTGCCAGCAGCAGTGAGGGGGCCGCAGATACGCAGTATTTT
CASSSEGAADTQYF
>TRBJ2-2|-|-|TRBV7-3
TGTGCCAGCAGCTCCGAGAGGGTCACCAGGGACACCGGGGAGCTGTTTTTT
CASSSERVTRDTGELFF
>TRBJ1-3|-|-|TRBV7-9
TGTGCCAGCAGGGGACTGGGGTATGGAAACACCATATATTTT
CASRGLGYGNTIYF
>TRBJ1-2|-|TRBD1|TRBV10-3
TGTGCCATCAGTCCCTCCGGGACAGGGGTTGGCTACACCTTC
CAISPSGTGVGYTF
>TRBJ1-2|-|TRBD1|TRBV7-9
TGTGCCAGCAGCTCGACAGGGGGAAGCTATGGCTACACCTTC
CASSSTGGSYGYTF
>TRBJ2-1|-|TRBD2|TRBV6-4
TGTGCCAGCAGTGACTCGTTCGGGGGGGTGGTCAATGAGCAGTTCTTC
CASSDSFGGVVNEQFF
>TRBJ2-3|-|TRBD2|TRBV5-1
TGCGCCAGCAGCCCCGGCCAGCGGGGGGGCACAGATACGCAGTATTTT
CASSPGQRGGTDTQYF
>TRBJ2-6|-|-|TRBV28
TGTGCCCGCAGTTCCCCGACTGGGGACTTCTCTGGGGCCAACGTCCTGACTTTC
CARSSPTGDFSGANVLTF
>TRBJ1-1|-|TRBD1|TRBV29-1
TGCAGCGTCCCGACAGGGGGCCTGAACACTGAAGCTTTCTTT
CSVPTGGLNTEAFF
>TRBJ2-3|-|-|TRBV5-5
TGTGCCAGCAGCCGTTTCCCGATTATTTTGTCGGCAGATACGCAGTATTTT
CASSRFPIILSADTQYF
>TRBJ1-1|-|TRBD1|TRBV28
TGTGCCAGCAGTTTATCAGGGGGCTTTAACACTGAAGCTTTCTTT
CASSLSGGFNTEAFF
>TRBJ1-6|-|-|TRBV6-2/TRBV6-3
TGTGCCAGCAGTTACCCCGGACCCCTCCACTTT
CASSYPGPLHF
>TRBJ2-7|-|TRBD1|TRBV25-1
TGTGCCAGCAGTCCATCGGGACAGGGGCTTTCCTACGAGCAGTACTTC
CASSPSGQGLSYEQYF
>TRBJ2-6|once|-|TRBV7-9
TGTGCCAGCAGCTTAAGCTCTGGGGCCAACGTCCTGACTTTC
CASSLSSGANVLTF
>TRBJ2-1|-|-|TRBV4-2
TGTGCCAGCAGCCAAGACGTAGGGGGGAGGGGTGAGCAGTTCTTC
CASSQDVGGRGEQFF
>TRBJ2-1|once|TRBD1|TRBV5-1
TGCGCCAGCAGCTTGTTTCCGGGACAGGGGAACAATGAGCAGTTCTTC
CASSLFPGQGNNEQFF
>TRBJ2-7|-|TRBD1|TRBV7-8
TGTGCCAGCAGCTTAGTCCACGGAGGCAGGGGGCGGATAAACGAGCAGTACTTC
CASSLVHGGRGRINEQYF
>TRBJ1-2|once|-|TRBV9
TGTGCCAGCAGCGTATCATCCCGGGGGGGGAACTATGGCTACACCTTC
CASSVSSRGGNYGYTF
>TRBJ1-4|-|TRBD1|TRBV10-3
TGTGCCATCAGTGCGGACAGGGGAACTAATGAAAAACTGTTTTTT
CAISADRGTNEKLFF
>TRBJ2-1|-|-|TRBV28
TGTGCCAGCAGTTTACTGGGGGCTGGGCATAGGGCAGGGAGCTCCTACAATGAGCAGTTCTTC
CASSLLGAGHRAGSSYNEQFF
>TRBJ1-5|-|TRBD1|TRBV18
TGTGCCAGCTCACCATACCGGGACAGGGTGCAAAGCAATCAGCCCCAGCATTTT
CASSPYRDRVQSNQPQHF
>TRBJ1-2|-|-|TRBV6-5
TGTGCCAGCAGTTACTCCGGGGACTTGAATGGCTACACCTTC
CASSYSGDLNGYTF
>TRBJ1-4|-|-|TRBV6-4
TGTGCCAGCAGTGAAGGCAGGGCCGGGAATGAAAAACTGTTTTTT
CASSEGRAGNEKLFF
>TRBJ2-2|-|-|TRBV3-1/TRBV3-2
TGTGCCAGCAGCCTGGGCCTTAGGGGGTCCGGGGAGCTGTTTTTT
CASSLGLRGSGELFF
>TRBJ1-2|-|-|TRBV25-1
TGTGCCAGCTACCAGAGAAGCTACACCTTC
CASYQRSYTF
>TRBJ2-2|-|-|TRBV3-1/TRBV3-2
TGTGCCAGCAGCCAAAACGGGGGTAACACCGGGGAGCTGTTTTTT
CASSQNGGNTGELFF
>TRBJ1-1|-|TRBD1|TRBV11-3
TGTGCCAGCAGCTACGGACAGGGTAACACTGAAGCTTTCTTT
CASSYGQGNTEAFF
>TRBJ2-3|-|-|TRBV18
TGTGCCAGCTCACCACGATTGGGTTCGCAAGATACGCAGTATTTT
CASSPRLGSQDTQYF
>TRBJ1-4|-|-|TRBV6-1
TGTGCCAGCAGTGAAATCGCCCCCTTGGCAGGATCGACTAATGAAAAACTGTTTTTT
CASSEIAPLAGSTNEKLFF
>TRBJ1-1|once|-|TRBV2
TGTGCCAGCACTGGGACACCCCGAGATTCAGCTTTCTTT
CASTGTPRDSAFF
>TRBJ2-2|-|-|TRBV19
TGTGCCAGTAGTATAAGGACAGCCGGGGAGCTGTTTTTT
CASSIRTAGELFF
>TRBJ2-2|-|-|TRBV3-1/TRBV3-2
TGTGCCAGCAGCCTCCCAGACGGGGAGCTGTTTTTT
CASSLPDGELFF
>TRBJ1-2|-|TRBD1|TRBV4-3
TGCGCCAGCAGCCAAGAGACAGGGGTGGATGGCTACACCTTC
CASSQETGVDGYTF
>TRBJ1-6|-|-|TRBV5-1
TGCGCCAGCAGCTTGGATGAGTCGGGGTACAGTTCACCCCTCCACTTT
CASSLDESGYSSPLHF
>TRBJ2-3|-|TRBD2|TRBV5-1
TGCGCCAGCAGCCCCGGGACTAGCGGGGTACGCACAGATACGCAGTATTTT
CASSPGTSGVRTDTQYF
>TRBJ1-1|-|-|TRBV19
TGTGCCAGTAGTATAAAAGTGAACACTGAAGCTTTCTTT
CASSIKVNTEAFF
>TRBJ2-2|-|TRBD2|TRBV11-3
TGTGCCAGCAGCCTCAGCGGGGGGGCCAGTGGGGAGCTGTTTTTT
CASSLSGGASGELFF
>TRBJ1-1|-|-|TRBV2
TGTGCCAGCAGTGAAGCACAGGACGTGGGAGCTTTCTTT
CASSEAQDVGAFF
>TRBJ1-5|-|TRBD1|TRBV2
TGTGCCAGCAGGGGACAGACAGTTGGCAATCAGCCCCAGCATTTT
CASRGQTVGNQPQHF
>TRBJ1-6|once|-|TRBV7-9
TGTGCCAGCAGCTTGCAGGGCAATTCACCCCTCCACTTT
CASSLQGNSPLHF
>TRBJ2-3|-|-|TRBV28
TGTGCCAGCAGTTTAGTCGGCTCCCCCCAGGATACGCAGTATTTT
CASSLVGSPQDTQYF